A selection of T cell receptor beta chains follows, all from one sample in a study of PD-L1 blockade in urothelial cancer. Using immunoSEQ multiplex PCR, the repertoire was profiled, and TCRdb retains in-frame clones only, with some absent. The top ten clones hold approximately 8.2% of a sample with about 30,000 clones, 89% of them seen once. The sequences come from PBMCs, collected around atezolizumab (anti-PD-L1) treatment. These receptors originate from an elderly man with urothelial cancer. Both conserved end residues are part of each CDR3. D genes are given only for firm matches. Rows give clone size only sometimes, using once, few, many, or a class for an expanded clone.

v_call: TRBV7-8
d_call: TRBD1
cdr3_length: 15
clone_size: NA
j_call: TRBJ1-3
cdr3_nt: TGTGCCAGCAGCTTAGGACAGGGGTCAAGAAACACCATATATTTT
cdr3_aa: CASSLGQGSRNTIYF

v_call: TRBV25-1
d_call: TRBD1
cdr3_length: 15
clone_size: NA
j_call: TRBJ2-7
cdr3_nt: TGTGCCAGCAGTGAGACAGGGCTCGGGACATACGAGCAGTACTTC
cdr3_aa: CASSETGLGTYEQYF

v_call: TRBV4-1
d_call: NA
cdr3_length: 15
clone_size: NA
j_call: TRBJ1-5
cdr3_nt: TGCGCCAGCAGCCAAGGGTGGCAGGGGAGTCAGCCCCAGCATTTT
cdr3_aa: CASSQGWQGSQPQHF

v_call: TRBV7-9
d_call: NA
cdr3_length: 13
clone_size: NA
j_call: TRBJ2-7
cdr3_nt: TGTGCCAGCAGCTTAGTCTCGGGGTACGAGCAGTACTTC
cdr3_aa: CASSLVSGYEQYF

v_call: TRBV5-4
d_call: NA
cdr3_length: 13
clone_size: NA
j_call: TRBJ2-7
cdr3_nt: TGTGCCAGCAGCTTCAATAGCGGCTACGAGCAGTACTTC
cdr3_aa: CASSFNSGYEQYF

v_call: TRBV5-1
d_call: NA
cdr3_length: 16
clone_size: NA
j_call: TRBJ2-2
cdr3_nt: TGCGCCAGCAGCTTGGCAGGGCTCGGGAACACCGGGGAGCTGTTTTTT
cdr3_aa: CASSLAGLGNTGELFF

v_call: TRBV7-9
d_call: NA
cdr3_length: 15
clone_size: NA
j_call: TRBJ1-2
cdr3_nt: TGTGCCAGCAGCTTAGCACAGGGTGCTAACTATGGCTACACCTTC
cdr3_aa: CASSLAQGANYGYTF

v_call: TRBV9
d_call: NA
cdr3_length: 14
clone_size: NA
j_call: TRBJ2-7
cdr3_nt: TGTGCCAGCAGCGTAGGAAGGGGCAAAGACGAGCAGTACTTC
cdr3_aa: CASSVGRGKDEQYF

v_call: TRBV9
d_call: NA
cdr3_length: 13
clone_size: NA
j_call: TRBJ1-4
cdr3_nt: TGTGCCAGCAGCGTAAGGGAGAATGAAAAACTGTTTTTT
cdr3_aa: CASSVRENEKLFF

v_call: TRBV25-1
d_call: TRBD1
cdr3_length: 13
clone_size: NA
j_call: TRBJ1-2
cdr3_nt: TGTGCCAGCACCCGACGGGACAGGGACGGCTACACCTTC
cdr3_aa: CASTRRDRDGYTF

v_call: TRBV30
d_call: NA
cdr3_length: 12
clone_size: few
j_call: TRBJ1-1
cdr3_nt: TGTGCCTGGAGTCAGGTACGTGGTGAAGCTTTCTTT
cdr3_aa: CAWSQVRGEAFF

v_call: TRBV10-3
d_call: NA
cdr3_length: 13
clone_size: NA
j_call: TRBJ1-5
cdr3_nt: TGTGCCACCTCCCGGGACTTTTATCAGCCCCAGCATTTT
cdr3_aa: CATSRDFYQPQHF

v_call: TRBV5-3
d_call: NA
cdr3_length: 15
clone_size: once
j_call: TRBJ1-5
cdr3_nt: TGTGCCAGAAGCTTGTATGGCAGAACCAATCAGCCCCAGCATTTT
cdr3_aa: CARSLYGRTNQPQHF

v_call: TRBV5-4
d_call: NA
cdr3_length: 13
clone_size: NA
j_call: TRBJ2-3
cdr3_nt: TGTGCCAGCAGCATAGTTAGCACAGATACGCAGTATTTT
cdr3_aa: CASSIVSTDTQYF

v_call: TRBV18
d_call: TRBD2
cdr3_length: 17
clone_size: NA
j_call: TRBJ2-3
cdr3_nt: TGTGCCAGCTCACCAAGCGGACTAGCGGGGATCACAGATACGCAGTATTTT
cdr3_aa: CASSPSGLAGITDTQYF

v_call: TRBV28
d_call: NA
cdr3_length: 16
clone_size: NA
j_call: TRBJ2-7
cdr3_nt: TGTGCCAGCAGTCCGACGACTCGCGGCAGCTCCTACGAGCAGTACTTC
cdr3_aa: CASSPTTRGSSYEQYF

v_call: TRBV30
d_call: TRBD2
cdr3_length: 13
clone_size: NA
j_call: TRBJ2-7
cdr3_nt: TGTGCCTGGCAGGAGCGGGAGTGGGATGAGCAGTACTTC
cdr3_aa: CAWQEREWDEQYF

v_call: TRBV18
d_call: TRBD2
cdr3_length: 17
clone_size: NA
j_call: TRBJ2-5
cdr3_nt: TGTGCCAGCTCACCAGGGGGGACTAGCGGGTCCTGGGAGACCCAGTACTTC
cdr3_aa: CASSPGGTSGSWETQYF

v_call: TRBV13
d_call: TRBD1
cdr3_length: 15
clone_size: few
j_call: TRBJ1-2
cdr3_nt: TGTGCCAGCAGCTCGAGGACAGGGAGGGGTGAAGGCTACACCTTC
cdr3_aa: CASSSRTGRGEGYTF

v_call: TRBV10-1
d_call: NA
cdr3_length: 16
clone_size: NA
j_call: TRBJ2-1
cdr3_nt: TGCGCCAGCAGTGGGGCCAGGGCAAGCTCCTACAATGAGCAGTTCTTC
cdr3_aa: CASSGARASSYNEQFF

v_call: TRBV10-2
d_call: TRBD1
cdr3_length: 15
clone_size: few
j_call: TRBJ2-7
cdr3_nt: TGCGCCAGCAGTGATTCGGACAGGGGGAGGAACGAGCAGTACTTC
cdr3_aa: CASSDSDRGRNEQYF

v_call: TRBV5-1
d_call: TRBD2
cdr3_length: 21
clone_size: once
j_call: TRBJ2-3
cdr3_nt: TGCGCCAGCAGCTTGTTAGCACTAGCGGGAGGGTCATCATCTAGCACAGATACGCAGTATTTT
cdr3_aa: CASSLLALAGGSSSSTDTQYF

v_call: TRBV18
d_call: NA
cdr3_length: 14
clone_size: NA
j_call: TRBJ2-3
cdr3_nt: TGTGCCAGCTCATACTCGACTAGCACAGATACGCAGTATTTT
cdr3_aa: CASSYSTSTDTQYF